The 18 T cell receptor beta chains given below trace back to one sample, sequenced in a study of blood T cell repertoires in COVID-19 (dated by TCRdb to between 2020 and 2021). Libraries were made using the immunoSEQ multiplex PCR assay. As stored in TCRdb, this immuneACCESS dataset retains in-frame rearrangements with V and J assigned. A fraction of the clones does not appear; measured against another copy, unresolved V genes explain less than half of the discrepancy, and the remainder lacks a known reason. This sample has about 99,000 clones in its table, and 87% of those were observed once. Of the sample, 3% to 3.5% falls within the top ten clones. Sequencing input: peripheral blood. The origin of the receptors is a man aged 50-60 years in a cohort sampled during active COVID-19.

The CDR3: CASSTARGEQYV. CDR3 DNA: TGTGCCAGCAGTACGGCCCGGGGAGAGCAGTACGTC. This chain joins TRBV6-5 and TRBJ2-7; TRBD2 might be the D (5 bases). The CDR3 sequence is 12 residues long. The V gene's germline CDR1 is MNHEY and CDR2 SVGAGI. V dropped 5 bases and J dropped 7 bases, with 12 bases sitting between them.

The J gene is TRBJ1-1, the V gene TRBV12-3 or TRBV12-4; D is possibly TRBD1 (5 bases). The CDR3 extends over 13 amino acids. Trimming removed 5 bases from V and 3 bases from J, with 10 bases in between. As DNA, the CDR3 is TGTGCCAGCAGTGCTAAAGGGGACACTGAAGCTTTCTTT. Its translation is CASSAKGDTEAFF.

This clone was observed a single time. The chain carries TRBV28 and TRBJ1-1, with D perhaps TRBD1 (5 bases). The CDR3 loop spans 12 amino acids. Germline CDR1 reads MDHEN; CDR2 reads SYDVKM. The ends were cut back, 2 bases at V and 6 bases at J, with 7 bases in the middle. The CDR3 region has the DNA TGTGCCAGCAGTTTAAGGGGCCCTGAAGCTTTCTTT. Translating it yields CASSLRGPEAFF.

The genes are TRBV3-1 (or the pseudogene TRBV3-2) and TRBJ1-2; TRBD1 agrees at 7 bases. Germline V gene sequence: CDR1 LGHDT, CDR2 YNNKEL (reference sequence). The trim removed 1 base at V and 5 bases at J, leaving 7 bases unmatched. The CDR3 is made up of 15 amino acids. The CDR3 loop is CASSQGPGGIYGYTF. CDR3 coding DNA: TGTGCCAGCAGCCAAGGCCCAGGGGGGATTTATGGCTACACCTTC.

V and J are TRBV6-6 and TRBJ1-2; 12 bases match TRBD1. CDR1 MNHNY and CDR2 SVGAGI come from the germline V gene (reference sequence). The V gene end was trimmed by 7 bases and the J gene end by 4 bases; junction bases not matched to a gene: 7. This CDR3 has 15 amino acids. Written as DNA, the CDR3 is TGTGCCAGCACCGGGGGGACAGGGGGCGTCTATGGCTACACCTTC. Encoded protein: CASTGGTGGVYGYTF.

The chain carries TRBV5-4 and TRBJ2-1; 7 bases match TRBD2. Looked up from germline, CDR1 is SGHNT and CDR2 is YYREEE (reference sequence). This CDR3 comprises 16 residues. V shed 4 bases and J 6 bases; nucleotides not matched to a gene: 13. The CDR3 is CASSMGLSLAVNEQFF. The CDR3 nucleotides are TGTGCCAGCAGCATGGGACTATCCCTCGCCGTCAATGAGCAGTTCTTC. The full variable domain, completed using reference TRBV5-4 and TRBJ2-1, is ETGVTQSPTHLIKTRGQQVTLRCSSQSGHNTVSWYQQALGQGPQFIFQYYREEENGRGNFPPRFSGLQFPNYSSELNVNALELDDSALYLCASSMGLSLAVNEQFFGPGTRLTVL.

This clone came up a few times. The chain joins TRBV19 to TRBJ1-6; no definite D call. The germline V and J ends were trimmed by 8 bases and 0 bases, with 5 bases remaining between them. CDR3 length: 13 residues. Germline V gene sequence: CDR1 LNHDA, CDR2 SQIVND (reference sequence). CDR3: CASGSSYNSPLHF. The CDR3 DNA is TGTGCCAGTGGCAGCTCCTATAATTCACCCCTCCACTTT.

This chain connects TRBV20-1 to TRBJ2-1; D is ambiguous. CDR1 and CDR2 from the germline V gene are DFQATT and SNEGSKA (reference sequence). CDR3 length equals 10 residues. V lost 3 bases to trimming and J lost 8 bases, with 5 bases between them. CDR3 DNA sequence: TGCAGTGCTAGTGGCGATGAGCAGTTCTTC. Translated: CSASGDEQFF.

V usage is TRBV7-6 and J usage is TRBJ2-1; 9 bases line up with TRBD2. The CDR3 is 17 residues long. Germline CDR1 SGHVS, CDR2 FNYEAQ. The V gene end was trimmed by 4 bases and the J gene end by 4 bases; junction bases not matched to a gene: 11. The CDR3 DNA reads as TGTGCCAGCAGCTCCCTCCCCCCGCGGGGGGGGTACAATGAGCAGTTCTTC. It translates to CASSSLPPRGGYNEQFF.

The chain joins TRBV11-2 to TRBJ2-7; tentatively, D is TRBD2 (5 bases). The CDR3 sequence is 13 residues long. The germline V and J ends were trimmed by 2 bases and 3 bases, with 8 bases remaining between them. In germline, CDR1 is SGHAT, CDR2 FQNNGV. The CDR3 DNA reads TGTGCCAGCAGCTTACGAGGGAACTACGAGCAGTACTTC. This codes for CASSLRGNYEQYF.

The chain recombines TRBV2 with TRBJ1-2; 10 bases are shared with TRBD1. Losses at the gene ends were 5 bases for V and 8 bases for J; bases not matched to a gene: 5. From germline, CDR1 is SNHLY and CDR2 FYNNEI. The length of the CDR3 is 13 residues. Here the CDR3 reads CASSSWTGGGYTF. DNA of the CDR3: TGTGCCAGCAGTTCTTGGACAGGGGGAGGCTACACCTTC.

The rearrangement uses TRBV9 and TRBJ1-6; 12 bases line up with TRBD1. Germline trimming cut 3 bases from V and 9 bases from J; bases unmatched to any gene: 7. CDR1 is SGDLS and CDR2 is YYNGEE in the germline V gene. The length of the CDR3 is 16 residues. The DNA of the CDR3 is TGTGCCAGCAGCGGCCCCGGGACAGGGGGCGGTTCACCCCTCCACTTT. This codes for CASSGPGTGGGSPLHF.

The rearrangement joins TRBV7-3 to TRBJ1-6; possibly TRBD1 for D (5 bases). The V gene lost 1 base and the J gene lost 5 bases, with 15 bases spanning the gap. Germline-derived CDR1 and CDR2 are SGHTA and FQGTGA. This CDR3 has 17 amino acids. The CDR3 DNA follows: TGTGCCAGCAGCTTAAATGGTGGGGGGAGGAATAATTCACCCCTCCACTTT. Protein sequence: CASSLNGGGRNNSPLHF.

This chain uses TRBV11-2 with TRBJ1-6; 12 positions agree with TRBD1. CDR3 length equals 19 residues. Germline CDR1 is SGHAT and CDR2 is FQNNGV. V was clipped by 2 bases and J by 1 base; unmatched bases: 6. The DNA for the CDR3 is TGTGCCAGCAGCTTATGGGACAGGGGGCAATGGTCCTATAATTCACCCCTCCACTTT. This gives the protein CASSLWDRGQWSYNSPLHF.

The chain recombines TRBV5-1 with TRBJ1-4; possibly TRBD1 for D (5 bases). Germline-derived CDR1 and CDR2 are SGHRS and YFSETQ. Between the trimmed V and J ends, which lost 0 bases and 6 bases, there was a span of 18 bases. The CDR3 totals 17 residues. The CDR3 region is CASSLGGRGSHHEKLFF. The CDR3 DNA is TGCGCCAGCAGCTTGGGGGGCCGCGGAAGCCACCATGAAAAACTGTTTTTT.

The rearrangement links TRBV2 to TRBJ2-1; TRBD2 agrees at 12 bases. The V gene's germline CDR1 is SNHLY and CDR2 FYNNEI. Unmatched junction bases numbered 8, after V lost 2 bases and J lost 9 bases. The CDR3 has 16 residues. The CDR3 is CASSEMELAGGTEQFF. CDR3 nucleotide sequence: TGTGCCAGCAGTGAAATGGAACTAGCGGGGGGCACTGAGCAGTTCTTC.

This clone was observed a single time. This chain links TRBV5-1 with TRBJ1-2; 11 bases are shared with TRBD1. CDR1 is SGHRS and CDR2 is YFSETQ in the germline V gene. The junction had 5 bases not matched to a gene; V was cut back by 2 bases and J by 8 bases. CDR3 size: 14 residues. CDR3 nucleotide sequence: TGCGCCAGCAGCTTAGGACAGGGGGCGCCCGGCTACACCTTC. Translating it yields CASSLGQGAPGYTF.

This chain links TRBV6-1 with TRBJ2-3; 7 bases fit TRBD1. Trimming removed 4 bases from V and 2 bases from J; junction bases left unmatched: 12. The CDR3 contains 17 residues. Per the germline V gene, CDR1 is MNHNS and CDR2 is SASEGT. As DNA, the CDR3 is TGTGCCAGCAGTGTCGCGAGGGGGCCAGAATTCACAGATACGCAGTATTTT. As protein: CASSVARGPEFTDTQYF.